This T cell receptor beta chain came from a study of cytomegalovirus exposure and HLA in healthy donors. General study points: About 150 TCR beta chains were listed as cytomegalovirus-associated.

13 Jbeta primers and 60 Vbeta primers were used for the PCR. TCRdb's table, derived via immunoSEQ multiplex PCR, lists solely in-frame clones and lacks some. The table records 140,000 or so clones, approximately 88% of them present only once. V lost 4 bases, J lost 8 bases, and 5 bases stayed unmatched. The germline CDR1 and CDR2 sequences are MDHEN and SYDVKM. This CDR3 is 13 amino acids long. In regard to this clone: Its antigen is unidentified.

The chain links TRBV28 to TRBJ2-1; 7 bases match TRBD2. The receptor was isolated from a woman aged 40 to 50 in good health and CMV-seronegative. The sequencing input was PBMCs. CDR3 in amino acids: CASSWAGRDEQFF. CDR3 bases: TGTGCCAGCAGTTGGGCTGGGAGGGATGAGCAGTTCTTC.